This note documents a single TCR beta chain sequence. The antigen remains undetermined. This specimen comes from a study of CD8 T cells in ankylosing spondylitis. Preparation of TCR beta libraries was done by quantitative 5'-RACE with molecular barcodes. TCRdb reanalysed the 5' RACE reads using MiXCR and keeps one entry per CDR3 protein. The data contain fewer than 500,000 distinct CDR3 sequences, 20% to 25% of them singletons. Points from the study as a whole: CD8+ disease-linked clones were present at relatively low frequencies in blood. Both synovial fluid and blood in reactive arthritis had previously been reported to carry some motif variants. Matched synovial fluid from ankylosing spondylitis patients was reported to be enriched for disease-linked clones. In ankylosing spondylitis blood, a motif of about 8 highly homologous TCR beta variants appeared characteristic.

The sample comprised blood, either unsorted or a sorted T cell fraction (not recorded which). The receptor's source is a male donor with ankylosing spondylitis.

As DNA, the CDR3 is TGTGCCAGCTCACCGAGGGGCGGGCAGAACACCGGGGAGCTGTTTTTT. It is translated as CASSPRGGQNTGELFF. The chain links TRBV18 to TRBJ2-2, with D perhaps assigned TRBD1 or TRBD2 (5 bases each). Germline V gives CDR1 KGHSH, CDR2 LQKENI. CDR3 length: 16 amino acids. Trimming removed 3 bases from V and 1 base from J, with 12 bases in between.